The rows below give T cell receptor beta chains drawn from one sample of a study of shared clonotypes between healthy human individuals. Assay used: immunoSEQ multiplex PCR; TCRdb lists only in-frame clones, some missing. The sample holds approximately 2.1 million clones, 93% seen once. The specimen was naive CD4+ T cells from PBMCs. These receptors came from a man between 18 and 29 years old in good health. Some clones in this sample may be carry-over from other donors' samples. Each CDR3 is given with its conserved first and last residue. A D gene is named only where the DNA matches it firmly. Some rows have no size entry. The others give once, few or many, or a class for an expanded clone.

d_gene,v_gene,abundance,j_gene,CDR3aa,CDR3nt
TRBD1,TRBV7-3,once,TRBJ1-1,CASSLTTGATEAFF,TGTGCCAGCAGCTTAACGACAGGGGCGACTGAAGCTTTCTTT
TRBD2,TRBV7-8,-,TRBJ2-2,CASSLGGTSGRFIGELFF,TGTGCCAGCAGCTTAGGGGGGACTAGCGGGAGATTCATCGGGGAGCTGTTTTTT
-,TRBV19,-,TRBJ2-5,CASSIGSGAETQYF,TGTGCCAGTAGTATTGGATCGGGGGCTGAGACCCAGTACTTC
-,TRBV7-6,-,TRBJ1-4,CASSLEGEKLFF,TGTGCCAGCAGCTTAGAAGGGGAAAAACTGTTTTTT
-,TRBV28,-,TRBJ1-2,CASSSPSGTQGYGYTF,TGTGCCAGCAGTTCCCCTTCCGGGACGCAAGGTTATGGCTACACCTTC
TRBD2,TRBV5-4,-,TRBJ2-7,CASSLFGLAGARPLEQYF,TGTGCCAGCAGCTTGTTTGGGCTAGCGGGAGCGCGGCCGCTCGAGCAGTACTTC
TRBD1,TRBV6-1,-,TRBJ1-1,CASRETGGGTEAFF,TGTGCCAGCAGGGAGACAGGGGGGGGGACTGAAGCTTTCTTT
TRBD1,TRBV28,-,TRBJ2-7,CASSSPGQVAYEQYF,TGTGCCAGCAGTTCTCCCGGACAGGTAGCCTACGAGCAGTACTTC
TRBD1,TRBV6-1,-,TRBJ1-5,CASSEGTGKLNQPQHF,TGTGCCAGCAGTGAAGGGACAGGGAAACTCAATCAGCCCCAGCATTTT
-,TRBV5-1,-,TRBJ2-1,CASSLVGSTTAGKAYNEQFF,TGCGCCAGCAGCTTGGTAGGGTCGACGACGGCTGGAAAAGCCTACAATGAGCAGTTCTTC
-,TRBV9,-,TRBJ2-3,CASSAATDTQYF,TGTGCCAGCAGCGCAGCCACAGATACGCAGTATTTT
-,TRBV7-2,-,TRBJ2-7,CASSLGTGNYEQYF,TGTGCCAGCAGCTTGGGCACGGGAAATTACGAGCAGTACTTC
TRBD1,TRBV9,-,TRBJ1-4,CASSAGTGINEKLFF,TGTGCCAGCAGCGCTGGGACAGGGATTAATGAAAAACTGTTTTTT
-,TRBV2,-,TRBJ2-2,CASSGLANTGELFF,TGTGCCAGCAGCGGCCTCGCGAACACCGGGGAGCTGTTTTTT